A single sample is the source of the 30 T cell receptor beta chains below, sequenced in a study of T-cell memory formation after mild COVID-19 listed by TCRdb under 2021. The library was produced with 5' RACE. Data came from an Illumina NovaSeq 6000. TCRdb reran the public reads through fastp at Q25 and MiXCR, keeping productive beta chains. Rows merge per CDR3 protein into single entries with the most common DNA and genes. The table for this sample lists about 430,000 distinct CDR3 sequences; roughly a quarter of them were counted only once. The ten largest account for around 8.1% of the sample. Sequences were obtained from PBMCs or a T cell subset sorted from them (not recorded which). These receptors originate from an adult woman who had mild COVID-19 (a few samples of this study predate the infection). The sample titles of this study are shuffled in the database, so cell type and time point are left out; the donor was told from shared clones.

V and J are TRBV15 and TRBJ1-2; D is unresolved. The germline gives CDR1 LNHNV, CDR2 YYDKDF (reference sequence). Trimming shortened V by 4 bases and J by 2 bases, and 5 bases separated the two germline ends. This CDR3 is built from 12 residues. CDR3 protein: CATSKQNYGYTF. Here the CDR3 DNA reads TGTGCCACCAGCAAACAGAACTATGGCTACACCTTC.

A single count supports this clonotype. The V and J genes are TRBV15 and TRBJ2-7, with 8 bases that match TRBD1. From germline, CDR1 is LNHNV and CDR2 YYDKDF (reference sequence). The CDR3 has 15 residues. Unmatched junction bases numbered 9, after V lost 5 bases and J lost 3 bases. CDR3 DNA sequence: TGTGCCACCAGCCTCGAACTAACAGGGGGCTACGAGCAGTACTTC. Amino acid sequence: CATSLELTGGYEQYF.

Notes on this clonotype: The junction and the germline gene differ at one end; a read error may be behind it. The CDR3 region has the DNA TGTGCCATCAGAGTTGGGGTGACATCCGATGCCCTCTTC. Residues: CAIRVGVTSDALF. The chain joins TRBV10-3 to TRBJ1-2; unclear D gene. The germline CDR1 and CDR2 sequences are ENHRY and SYGVKD. The CDR3 contains 13 residues.

The chain joins TRBV5-1 to TRBJ2-3; tentatively, D is TRBD2 (6 bases). Germline V CDR1 and CDR2: SGHRS, YFSETQ. Trimming removed 2 bases from V and 5 bases from J, with 12 bases in between. CDR3 length: 14 residues. CDR3 amino acids: CASSLAEAGDTQYF. The CDR3 DNA is TGCGCCAGCAGCTTAGCGGAAGCGGGAGATACGCAGTATTTT. The full variable domain, rest sourced from reference TRBV5-1 and TRBJ2-3, is KAGVTQTPRYLIKTRGQQVTLSCSPISGHRSVSWYQQTPGQGLQFLFEYFSETQRNKGNFPGRFSGRQFSNSRSEMNVSTLELGDSALYLCASSLAEAGDTQYFGPGTRLTVL.

This clonotype was counted many times. The chain couples TRBV6-5 to TRBJ1-6; the D is unclear. Germline lookup yields CDR1 MNHEY and CDR2 SVGAGI. V was cut by 6 bases and J by 1 base, with 13 bases left in between. The CDR3 runs 16 residues. Here the CDR3 reads CASSPGHRSYNSPLHF. The CDR3, as DNA: TGTGCCAGCAGCCCCGGTCATAGATCCTATAATTCACCCCTCCACTTT.

This clonotype was seen only a few times. The genes are TRBV10-3 and TRBJ2-7; D is possibly TRBD1 (5 bases). V lost 4 bases and J 2 bases, leaving 9 bases between the germline ends. Germline CDR1 is ENHRY and CDR2 is SYGVKD. The CDR3 extends over 13 amino acids. CDR3 DNA sequence: TGTGCCATCAGTGCAGAACAGGCCTACGAGCAGTACTTC. It specifies CAISAEQAYEQYF.

This clonotype came up a few times. This rearrangement joins TRBV7-9 to TRBJ2-1, with D hard to call. Trimming shortened V by 7 bases and J by 3 bases, and 10 bases separated the two germline ends. CDR1 is SEHNR, CDR2 FQNEAQ, per germline (reference sequence). This CDR3 has 13 amino acids. The CDR3 loop reads CASKEGNYNEQFF. CDR3 nucleotide sequence: TGTGCCAGCAAAGAAGGGAACTACAATGAGCAGTTCTTC.

The chain carries TRBV20-1 and TRBJ2-5, with TRBD2 matching over 10 bases. Germline CDR1 is DFQATT and CDR2 is SNEGSKA (reference sequence). CDR3 length: 17 residues. V shed 3 bases and J 2 bases; nucleotides not matched to a gene: 12. The CDR3: CSASTLAGARRQETQYF. In DNA form, the CDR3 reads TGCAGTGCTAGCACTCTAGCGGGAGCGAGGCGGCAAGAGACCCAGTACTTC.

This clonotype was observed at least ten times. The gene calls are TRBV7-3 and TRBJ2-5; D not certain. This CDR3 contains 13 residues. Germline V gene data show CDR1 as SGHTA and CDR2 as FQGTGA. V lost 5 bases and J lost 7, with 14 bases in between. The DNA of the CDR3 is TGTGCCAGCAGCCCCGGGCTGGAAGGGACCCAGTACTTC. As protein: CASSPGLEGTQYF.

Only a few counts were recorded for this clonotype. DNA of the CDR3: TGCGCCAGCAGTTTTGAGAGCTCCTATAATTCACCCCTCCACTTT. Translation gives CASSFESSYNSPLHF. The J gene is TRBJ1-6, the V gene TRBV5-1, with D uncertain. CDR1 is SGHRS, CDR2 YFSETQ, per germline. V lost 5 bases, J lost 0 bases, and 9 bases lay in between. The CDR3 has 15 amino acids.

This clonotype was counted a few times. The CDR3: CASSLSRVADTQYF. Here the CDR3 DNA reads TGCGCCAGCAGCTTGTCACGAGTAGCAGATACGCAGTATTTT. The chain carries TRBV5-1 and TRBJ2-3; no definite D call. The ends were cut back, 1 base at V and 4 bases at J, with 10 bases in the middle. In germline, CDR1 is SGHRS, CDR2 YFSETQ. The CDR3 length is 14 residues. Combining the CDR3 with reference TRBV5-1 and TRBJ2-3 gives the whole variable domain KAGVTQTPRYLIKTRGQQVTLSCSPISGHRSVSWYQQTPGQGLQFLFEYFSETQRNKGNFPGRFSGRQFSNSRSEMNVSTLELGDSALYLCASSLSRVADTQYFGPGTRLTVL.

In this sample, this clonotype turned up a few times. This chain uses TRBV20-1 with TRBJ1-2; 9 bases map to TRBD1. Trimming at V came to 3 bases and at J to 4 bases, leaving 21 bases not matched to a gene. This CDR3 is 19 amino acids long. In germline, CDR1 is DFQATT, CDR2 SNEGSKA (reference sequence). CDR3 nucleotides: TGCAGTGCTAGCGTCCCTAGGGTGGACAGGGGCCGCCAGGCCTATGGCTACACCTTC. Translation: CSASVPRVDRGRQAYGYTF.

J is TRBJ2-5 and V is TRBV5-1, with D uncertain. The CDR3 contains 14 residues. Trimming removed 4 bases from V and 1 base from J, with 11 bases in between. Germline V gene lookup returns CDR1 SGHRS and CDR2 YFSETQ. CDR3 sequence: CASSPVSTQETQYF. In nucleotides, the CDR3 is TGCGCCAGCAGCCCGGTGAGCACCCAAGAGACCCAGTACTTC.

The CDR3 DNA follows: TGCGCCAGCAGCTTGGTGGGGGCTCCTAATGAAAAACTGTTTTTT. Its protein product is CASSLVGAPNEKLFF. This chain joins TRBV5-1 and TRBJ1-4; possibly TRBD1 for D (6 bases). Germline V gene sequence: CDR1 SGHRS, CDR2 YFSETQ. The V end lost 0 bases, the J end lost 3 bases, and 9 bases lay between the germline ends. The CDR3 covers 15 residues. The full variable domain, in which reference TRBV5-1 and TRBJ1-4 provide the parts outside the CDR3, is KAGVTQTPRYLIKTRGQQVTLSCSPISGHRSVSWYQQTPGQGLQFLFEYFSETQRNKGNFPGRFSGRQFSNSRSEMNVSTLELGDSALYLCASSLVGAPNEKLFFGSGTQLSVL.

This clonotype has more than one count but fewer than ten. The chain joins TRBV12-3 or TRBV12-4 to TRBJ1-1; perhaps TRBD1 as D (5 bases). This CDR3 has 17 residues. Trimming cost V 3 bases and J 3 bases, with 20 bases left between them. The CDR3, as DNA: TGTGCCAGCAGTTTCCCCCAGGGAGATTGGTTCGACACTGAAGCTTTCTTT. Encoded protein: CASSFPQGDWFDTEAFF.

This chain connects TRBV20-1 to TRBJ2-5; 9 bases are a match to TRBD2. CDR3 length equals 14 residues. CDR1 DFQATT and CDR2 SNEGSKA come from the germline V gene (reference sequence). Trimming took 5 bases from V and 2 from J; bases not matched to a gene: 6. The CDR3 region has the DNA TGCAGTGCTGCAGCGGGGGGCGTTCAAGAGACCCAGTACTTC. This encodes CSAAAGGVQETQYF.

The chain combines TRBV11-1 with TRBJ2-5; TRBD2 agrees at 10 bases. The length of the CDR3 is 16 residues. The junction had 9 bases not matched to a gene; V was cut back by 6 bases and J by 2 bases. Germline-derived CDR1 and CDR2 are SGHAT and FQDESV (reference sequence). CDR3 nucleotides: TGTGCCAGCAGTTTTTGGACTAGCGGAGAACAAGAGACCCAGTACTTC. It translates to CASSFWTSGEQETQYF. The entire variable domain, with the rest obtained from reference TRBV11-1 and TRBJ2-5, is as follows: EAEVAQSPRYKITEKSQAVAFWCDPISGHATLYWYRQILGQGPELLVQFQDESVVDDSQLPKDRFSAERLKGVDSTLKIQPAELGDSAMYLCASSFWTSGEQETQYFGPGTRLLVL.

The chain links TRBV20-1 to TRBJ2-5; 7 bases line up with TRBD2. V trimming: 3 bases; J trimming: 1 base; junction bases outside the gene matches: 5. This CDR3 contains 14 residues. The germline V gene encodes CDR1 DFQATT and CDR2 SNEGSKA (reference sequence). CDR3 nucleotides: TGCAGTGCTAGCGGTAGCGGGCTCCAAGAGACCCAGTACTTC. This translates into CSASGSGLQETQYF.

V is TRBV12-3 or TRBV12-4 and J is TRBJ1-2; TRBD1 agrees at 11 bases. The CDR3 has 16 residues. Trimming removed 5 bases from V and 6 bases from J; junction bases left unmatched: 11. CDR3: CASSIPGTGGIDGYTF. The CDR3 DNA reads TGTGCCAGCAGTATCCCCGGGACAGGGGGTATTGATGGCTACACCTTC.

This clonotype was observed once. At one end, the junction sequence differs from germline, possibly due to a read error. The V gene is TRBV12-3 or TRBV12-4, the J gene TRBJ1-1, with 8 bases matching TRBD1. There are 14 residues in the CDR3. CDR3 in DNA: TGTGCCAGCAATCTAAGACAGGGGAACGCTGAAGCTTTCTTT. Encoded protein: CASNLRQGNAEAFF.

This clonotype appeared a few times. This chain connects TRBV27 to TRBJ2-1; D remains ambiguous. This CDR3 has 19 residues. Germline CDR1 and CDR2: MNHEY and SMNVEV (reference sequence). Trimming left V 1 base short and J 3 bases short, with 22 bases between. CDR3: CASSLFSTVYERNYNEQFF. The CDR3 DNA reads as TGTGCCAGCAGTTTATTTTCTACGGTCTACGAACGGAACTACAATGAGCAGTTCTTC.

This clonotype was seen a handful of times. The chain links TRBV11-2 to TRBJ2-1; TRBD2 matches at 9 bases. CDR1 is SGHAT and CDR2 is FQNNGV in the germline V gene. V lost 1 base, J lost 8 bases, and 6 bases stayed unmatched. This CDR3 region has 15 residues. The CDR3 coding sequence is TGTGCCAGCAGCTTAGTAGCGGGAGTCAATTATGAGCAGTTCTTC. This encodes CASSLVAGVNYEQFF. Using reference TRBV11-2 and TRBJ2-1 for the parts outside the CDR3, the full variable domain is EAGVAQSPRYKIIEKRQSVAFWCNPISGHATLYWYQQILGQGPKLLIQFQNNGVVDDSQLPKDRFSAERLKGVDSTLKIQPAKLEDSAVYLCASSLVAGVNYEQFFGPGTRLTVL.

The sample holds a few counts of this clonotype. This chain uses TRBV19 with TRBJ2-1, with TRBD1 as a possible D gene (5 bases). CDR1 and CDR2 (germline): LNHDA, SQIVND (reference sequence). This CDR3 spans 13 amino acids. V was clipped by 0 bases and J by 9 bases, with 9 bases between them. The CDR3 region has the DNA TGTGCCAGTAGTATAGACAGGGTCGGTGAGCAGTTCTTC. This sequence encodes CASSIDRVGEQFF.

The V call is TRBV24-1, the J call TRBJ1-1; no firm D call. Per germline, CDR1 KGHDR and CDR2 SFDVKD. This CDR3 spans 13 amino acids. V shed 4 bases and J shed 5 bases, with 10 bases lying between them. The CDR3 region has the DNA TGTGCCACCAGTGACTTCAGCGGGACTGAAGCTTTCTTT. Residues: CATSDFSGTEAFF.

The genes are TRBV7-6 and TRBJ2-5; D gene ambiguous. Trimming stripped 2 bases from V and 5 bases from J, with 15 bases between. CDR3 size: 15 residues. Germline V gene data show CDR1 as SGHVS and CDR2 as FNYEAQ. CDR3 in amino acids: CASSLSMASQETQYF. Here the CDR3 DNA reads TGTGCCAGCAGCTTAAGTATGGCTTCCCAGGAGACCCAGTACTTC.

The rearrangement uses TRBV4-1 and TRBJ2-2; 10 nucleotides agree with TRBD1. Germline-derived CDR1 and CDR2 are MGHRA and YSYEKL. The CDR3 has 17 amino acids. Trimming cost V 2 bases and J 2 bases; bases outside gene matches: 5. The CDR3 DNA follows: TGCGCCAGCAGCCAATGGACAGGGGGGCTTAACACCGGGGAGCTGTTTTTT. Protein: CASSQWTGGLNTGELFF.

In this sample, this clonotype turned up a few times. The J gene is TRBJ1-2, the V gene TRBV5-1; no clear D. Trimming removed 0 bases at V and 8 bases at J, with 11 bases between. This CDR3 spans 13 amino acids. CDR1 and CDR2 from the germline V gene are SGHRS and YFSETQ. CDR3 in DNA: TGCGCCAGCAGCTTGGAACTGTCCGTGGGCTACACCTTC. It specifies CASSLELSVGYTF.

V gene TRBV10-3 combines with J gene TRBJ1-2; D may be TRBD1 (5 bases). CDR3 length equals 13 residues. V was clipped by 0 bases and J by 8 bases, with 10 bases between them. CDR1 is ENHRY and CDR2 is SYGVKD in the germline V gene. This CDR3 reads CAISESSGDGYTF. The CDR3 DNA follows: TGTGCCATCAGTGAGTCGTCGGGGGACGGCTACACCTTC.

In this sample, this clonotype turned up a few times. The chain combines TRBV7-2 with TRBJ1-1; D remains ambiguous. Germline V gene lookup returns CDR1 SGHTA and CDR2 FQGNSA. The V end lost 5 bases, the J end lost 3 bases, and 13 bases lay between the germline ends. The CDR3 totals 14 residues. The CDR3 region is CASSPQSGDTEAFF. CDR3 sequence (DNA): TGTGCCAGCAGCCCTCAATCGGGAGACACTGAAGCTTTCTTT.

This clonotype showed up many times. The chain combines TRBV5-5 with TRBJ2-3; the D is unclear. V gave up 4 bases and J gave up 6 bases, with 9 bases separating them. The CDR3 contains 12 residues. Germline CDR1 SGHKS, CDR2 YYEKEE (reference sequence). The CDR3 nucleotides read TGTGCCAGCAGCCCCGCCGGGGATACGCAGTATTTT. Its protein is CASSPAGDTQYF.